The clone carrying this T cell receptor beta chain came up once. The data originate from a study of blood T cell repertoires in COVID-19. Study at large: Whether acute or convalescent, the COVID-19 samples came from the United States, Italy and Spain.

Authors' analysis steps: Estimation of nucleated cell counts was performed using reference gene primer amplification. The table came from immunoSEQ multiplex PCR; TCRdb's copy has only in-frame clones and leaves some out. D and trimming come from the DNA, and the V and J calls and clone size come from that table. The sample contains 250,000 to 300,000 clones, approximately 83% of which appear only once. Between the trimmed V and J ends, which lost 2 bases and 8 bases, there was a span of 6 bases. The germline gives CDR1 MNHNY, CDR2 SVGAGI (reference sequence). This CDR3 has 11 residues. V gene TRBV6-6 combines with J gene TRBJ1-2, with D hard to call. Sequencing was carried out using peripheral blood. This clonotype was sampled from a woman in her sixties or seventies with acute or convalescent COVID-19. The CDR3 nucleotides are TGTGCCAGCAGTTACCGGGAAGGCTACACCTTC. Encoded protein: CASSYREGYTF.